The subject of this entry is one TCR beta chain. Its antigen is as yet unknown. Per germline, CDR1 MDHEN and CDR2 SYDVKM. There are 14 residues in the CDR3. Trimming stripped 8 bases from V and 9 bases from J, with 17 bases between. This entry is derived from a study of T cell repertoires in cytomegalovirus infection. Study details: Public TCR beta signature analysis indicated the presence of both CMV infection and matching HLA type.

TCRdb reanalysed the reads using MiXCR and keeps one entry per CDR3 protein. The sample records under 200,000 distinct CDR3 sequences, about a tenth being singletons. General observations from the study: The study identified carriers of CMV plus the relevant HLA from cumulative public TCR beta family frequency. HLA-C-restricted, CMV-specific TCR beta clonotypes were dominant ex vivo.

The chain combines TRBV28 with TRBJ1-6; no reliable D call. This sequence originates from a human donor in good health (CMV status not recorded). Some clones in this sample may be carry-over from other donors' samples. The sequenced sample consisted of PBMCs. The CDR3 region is CASLLGLKGSPLHF. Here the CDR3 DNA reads TGTGCCAGCCTACTCGGCCTAAAGGGTTCACCCCTCCACTTT.